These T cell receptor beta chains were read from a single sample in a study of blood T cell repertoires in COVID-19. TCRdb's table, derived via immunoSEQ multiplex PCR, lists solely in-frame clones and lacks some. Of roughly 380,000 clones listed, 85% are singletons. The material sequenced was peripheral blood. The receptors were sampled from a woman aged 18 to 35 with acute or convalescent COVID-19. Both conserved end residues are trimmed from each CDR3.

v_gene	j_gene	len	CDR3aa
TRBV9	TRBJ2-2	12	ASSVGTSPGELF
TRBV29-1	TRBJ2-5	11	SVETGAQETQY
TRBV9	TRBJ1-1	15	ASSVSKAGLMNTEAF
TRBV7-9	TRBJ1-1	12	ASSPQVLNTEAF
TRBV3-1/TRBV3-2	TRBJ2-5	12	ASSQVQRVSTQY
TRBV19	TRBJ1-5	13	ASTGVGGPDQPQH
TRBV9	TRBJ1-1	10	ASSDRTGVAF
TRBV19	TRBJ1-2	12	ASGQGPLNYGYT
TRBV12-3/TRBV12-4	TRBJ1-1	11	ASSLSRGTEAF
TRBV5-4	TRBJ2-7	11	ASSTPGGSEQY
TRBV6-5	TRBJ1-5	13	ASSTNRNSNQPQH
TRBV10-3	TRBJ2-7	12	AISDSGPIYEQY
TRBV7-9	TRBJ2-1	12	ASRATSGSDEQF
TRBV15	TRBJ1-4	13	ATSVGTTTNEKLF
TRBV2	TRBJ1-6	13	ASSYQGAKGSPLH
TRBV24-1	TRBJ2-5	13	ATSDRDYNQETQY
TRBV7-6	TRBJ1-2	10	ASSLNGGSYT
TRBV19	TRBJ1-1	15	ASSTPRPGGENTEAF
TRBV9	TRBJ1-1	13	ASSLLEAGGDEAF
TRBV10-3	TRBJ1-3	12	ASSGGSSGNTIY
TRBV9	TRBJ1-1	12	ASSVITGGGEAF
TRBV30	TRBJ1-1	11	AWSVDKNTEAF
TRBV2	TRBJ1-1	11	ASQRTGDTEAF
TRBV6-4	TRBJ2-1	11	ASSQGGHNEQF
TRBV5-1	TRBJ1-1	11	ASSYSGNTEAF
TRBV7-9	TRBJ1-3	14	ASSSTLGQGVDTIY
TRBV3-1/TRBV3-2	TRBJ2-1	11	ASFGREAGEQF
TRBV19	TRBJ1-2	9	ASSPNYGYT
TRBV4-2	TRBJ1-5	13	ASSQAPPGNQPQH
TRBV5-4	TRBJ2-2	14	ASSPPQVSGTGELF
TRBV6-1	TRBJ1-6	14	ASSELLDRENSPLH
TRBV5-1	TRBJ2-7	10	ASSLDRGEQY
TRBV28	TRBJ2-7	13	ASSSLGHGSGEQY
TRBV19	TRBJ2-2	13	ASGTRDRYTGELF
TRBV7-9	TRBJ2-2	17	ASSLRSGTSGTFTGELF
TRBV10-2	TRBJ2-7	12	ASSVKSGSYEQY
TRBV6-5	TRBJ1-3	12	ASSYSQGENTIY
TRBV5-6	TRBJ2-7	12	ASSLFGGWYEQY
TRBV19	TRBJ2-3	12	ASAGGQLLDTQY
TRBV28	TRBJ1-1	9	ASKQNTEAF
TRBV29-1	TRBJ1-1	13	SVEEGAKAPPEAF
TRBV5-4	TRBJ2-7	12	ASSLRQGNYEQY
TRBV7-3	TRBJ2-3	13	ASSLGTTITDTQY
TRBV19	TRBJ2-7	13	ASSTARGPTYEQY
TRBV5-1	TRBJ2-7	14	ASSSNRGYSSYEQY
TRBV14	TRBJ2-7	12	ASSPSWGGHEQY
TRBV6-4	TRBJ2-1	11	ASSEWEGDEQF
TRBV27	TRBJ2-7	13	ASSLSTGGSYEQY